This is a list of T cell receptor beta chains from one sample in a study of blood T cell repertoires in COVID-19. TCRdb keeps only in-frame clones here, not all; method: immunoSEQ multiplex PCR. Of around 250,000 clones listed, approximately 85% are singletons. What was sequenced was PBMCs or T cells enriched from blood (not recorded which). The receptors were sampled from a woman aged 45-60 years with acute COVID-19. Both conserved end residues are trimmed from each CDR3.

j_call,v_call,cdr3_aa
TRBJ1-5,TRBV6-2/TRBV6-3,ASSYSQGFGQPQH
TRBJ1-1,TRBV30,AWSILQGAGKTF
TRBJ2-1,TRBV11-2,ASSLRPRQIGNEQF
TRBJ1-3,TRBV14,ASAVSGNTIY
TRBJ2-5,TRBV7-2,ASSLKGTPSIMPQY
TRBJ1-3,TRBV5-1,ASRYGQGASLSGNTIY
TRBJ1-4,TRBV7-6,ASSSSGIATNEKLF
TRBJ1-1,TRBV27,ASSNIGQGNTEAF
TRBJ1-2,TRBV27,ASSFNDRDYGYT
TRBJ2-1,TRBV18,ASSPVAGAFNEQF
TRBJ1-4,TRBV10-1,ASSEGGGGEKLF
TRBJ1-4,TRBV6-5,ASLLRGNEKLF
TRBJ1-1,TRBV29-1,SVGQGEGTEAF
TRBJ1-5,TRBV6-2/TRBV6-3,ASSYSMADYSNQPQH
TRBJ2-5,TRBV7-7,ASSPSSLQETQY
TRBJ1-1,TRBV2,ASMREGSMAEAF
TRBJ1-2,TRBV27,ASRPMAGLINYGYT
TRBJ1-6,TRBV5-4,ASSFGQGGSPLH
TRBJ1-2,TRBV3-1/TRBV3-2,ASRDRAYGYT
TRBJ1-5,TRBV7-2,ASSPGPPGQPQH
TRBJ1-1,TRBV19,ASSPDLRQGWGNTEAF
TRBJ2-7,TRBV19,ASRRDAVNEQY
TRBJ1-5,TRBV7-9,ASSFTVDQPQH
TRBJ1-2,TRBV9,ASSPDTVPYT
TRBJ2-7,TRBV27,ASSFLGGIGYEQY
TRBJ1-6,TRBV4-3,ASSQDSGGNNSPLH
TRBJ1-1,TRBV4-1,ASSQGTGGIANTEAF
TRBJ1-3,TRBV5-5,ASSLWGSGNTIY
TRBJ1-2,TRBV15,ATSRGQDYGYT
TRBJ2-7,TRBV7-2,ASSLGEVTVTYEQY
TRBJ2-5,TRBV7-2,ASSLRTSAQETQY
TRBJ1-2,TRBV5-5,ASSLDRVVHGYT
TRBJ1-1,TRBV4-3,ASSRNPDGGLDTEAF
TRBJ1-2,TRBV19,ASSGQGEFPNYGYT
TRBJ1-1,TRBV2,ASSPGHPGDAEAF
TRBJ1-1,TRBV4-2,ASSQANGGGTEAF
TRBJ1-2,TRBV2,ASMKAEINYGYT
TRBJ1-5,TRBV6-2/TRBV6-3,ASSYEGYQPQH
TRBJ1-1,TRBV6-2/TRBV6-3,ASSRTGRANTEAF
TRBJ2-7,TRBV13,ASRRQASSYEQY
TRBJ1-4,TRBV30,AWSHWGGREKLF
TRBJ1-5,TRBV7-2,ASSPQQGPSQPQH
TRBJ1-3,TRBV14,ASSQGGGNTIY